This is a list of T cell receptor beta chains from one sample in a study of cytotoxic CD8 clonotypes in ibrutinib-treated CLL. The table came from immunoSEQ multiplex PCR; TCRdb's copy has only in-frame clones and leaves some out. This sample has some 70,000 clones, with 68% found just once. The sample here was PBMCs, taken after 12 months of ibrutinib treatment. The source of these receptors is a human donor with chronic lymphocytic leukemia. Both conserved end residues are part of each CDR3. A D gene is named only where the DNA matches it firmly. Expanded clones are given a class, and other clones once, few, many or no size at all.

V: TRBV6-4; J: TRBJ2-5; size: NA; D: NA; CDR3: CASSSLWGETQYF; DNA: TGTGCCAGCAGCAGTCTGTGGGGAGAGACCCAGTACTTC
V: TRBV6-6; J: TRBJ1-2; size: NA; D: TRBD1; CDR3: CASGTGGGYTF; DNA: TGTGCCAGCGGGACAGGAGGTGGCTACACCTTC
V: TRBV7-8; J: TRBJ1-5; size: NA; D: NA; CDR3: CASSSGGSNQPQHF; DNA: TGTGCCAGCAGCTCCGGCGGGTCCAATCAGCCCCAGCATTTT
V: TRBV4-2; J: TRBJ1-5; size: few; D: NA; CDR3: CASSQDLGYQPQHF; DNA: TGTGCCAGCAGCCAAGATCTGGGATACCAGCCCCAGCATTTT
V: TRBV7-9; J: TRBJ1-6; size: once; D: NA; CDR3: CASSEPGSSYNSPLHF; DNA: TGTGCCAGCAGCGAACCGGGGAGCTCCTATAATTCACCCCTCCACTTT
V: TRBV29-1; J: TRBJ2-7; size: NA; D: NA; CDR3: CSVEAGRRYEQYF; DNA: TGCAGCGTTGAAGCCGGCAGGAGGTACGAGCAGTACTTC
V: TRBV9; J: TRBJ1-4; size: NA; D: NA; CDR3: CASSVGVGPNEKLLF; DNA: TGTGCCAGCAGCGTAGGTGTGGGACCCAATGAAAAACTGCTTTTT
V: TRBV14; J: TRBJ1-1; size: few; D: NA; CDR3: CASSQEVRVGEAFF; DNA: TGTGCCAGCAGCCAAGAAGTAAGGGTTGGTGAAGCTTTCTTT
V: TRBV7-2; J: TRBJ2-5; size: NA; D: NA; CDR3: CASSLMGFKETQYF; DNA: TGTGCCAGCAGCTTAATGGGCTTTAAAGAGACCCAGTACTTC
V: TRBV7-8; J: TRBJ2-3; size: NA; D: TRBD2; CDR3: CASRSGLAGGHDLTDTQYF; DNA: TGTGCCAGCAGAAGCGGACTAGCGGGGGGCCACGATCTCACAGATACGCAGTATTTT
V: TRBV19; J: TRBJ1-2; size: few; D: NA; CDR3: CASSILGSGYTF; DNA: TGTGCCAGTAGTATCTTAGGTTCTGGCTACACCTTC
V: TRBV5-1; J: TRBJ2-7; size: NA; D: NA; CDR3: CASSLTGVYEQYF; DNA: TGCGCCAGCAGCTTAACGGGGGTGTACGAGCAGTACTTC